The 28 T cell receptor beta chains below were found in one sample sequenced in a study of PD-L1 blockade in urothelial cancer. Clones were sequenced by immunoSEQ multiplex PCR, and TCRdb holds only the in-frame ones, with some missing. The sample records roughly 130,000 clones, about 81% being singletons. Indicated time point: pretreatment peripheral blood. The starting material was PBMCs, obtained around atezolizumab (anti-PD-L1) treatment. The receptors stem from a man aged 45-65 years with urothelial cancer.

This clone occurred a few times. The genes are TRBV6-1 and TRBJ1-4; D uncertain. The V end was cut by 6 bases, the J end by 6 bases, with 14 bases between. CDR1 is MNHNS, CDR2 SASEGT, per germline. This CDR3 contains 14 residues. DNA of the CDR3: TGTGCCAGCAGCCAAGCGGGGTGGGATGAAAAACTGTTTTTT. The encoded protein is CASSQAGWDEKLFF.

Only one count was recorded for this clone. V is TRBV28 and J is TRBJ2-4; TRBD2 is a possible D gene (6 bases). CDR3 length: 16 amino acids. The V end lost 5 bases, the J end lost 2 bases, and 16 bases lay between the germline ends. In germline, CDR1 is MDHEN, CDR2 SYDVKM. Here the CDR3 DNA reads TGTGCCAGCAGTCCCTCAGGGAGGAAGACCAAAAACATTCAGTACTTC. Amino acid sequence: CASSPSGRKTKNIQYF. Full variable domain (rest looked up from reference TRBV28 and TRBJ2-4): DVKVTQSSRYLVKRTGEKVFLECVQDMDHENMFWYRQDPGLGLRLIYFSYDVKMKEKGDIPEGYSVSREKKERFSLILESASTNQTSMYLCASSPSGRKTKNIQYFGAGTRLSVL.

The chain is built from TRBV5-4 and TRBJ2-7; TRBD2 agrees at 8 bases. This CDR3 has 13 residues. J gave up 6 bases and V 4 bases, and 6 bases lay outside the gene matches. Looked up from germline, CDR1 is SGHNT and CDR2 is YYREEE (reference sequence). This CDR3 is CASSVTGGGEQYF. The CDR3 DNA follows: TGTGCCAGCAGCGTTACCGGGGGGGGCGAGCAGTACTTC.

The genes are TRBV9 and TRBJ2-3; possibly TRBD2 for D (5 bases). The germline gives CDR1 SGDLS, CDR2 YYNGEE. The V end lost 3 bases, the J end lost 0 bases, and 11 bases lay between the germline ends. This CDR3 region has 15 residues. The CDR3 spells CASSALAQSTDTQYF. For the CDR3, the DNA is TGTGCCAGCAGCGCATTAGCGCAAAGCACAGATACGCAGTATTTT. Full variable domain (remainder filled in from reference TRBV9 and TRBJ2-3): DSGVTQTPKHLITATGQRVTLRCSPRSGDLSVYWYQQSLDQGLQFLIQYYNGEERAKGNILERFSAQQFPDLHSELNLSSLELGDSALYFCASSALAQSTDTQYFGPGTRLTVL.

V gene TRBV28 combines with J gene TRBJ1-6; no definite D call. Per germline, CDR1 MDHEN and CDR2 SYDVKM. V dropped 5 bases and J dropped 4 bases, with 6 bases sitting between them. This CDR3 has 13 residues. CDR3 residues: CASSPGYNSPLHF. As DNA, the CDR3 is TGTGCCAGCAGTCCAGGATATAATTCACCCCTCCACTTT. The complete variable domain, with remaining parts taken from reference TRBV28 and TRBJ1-6, reads DVKVTQSSRYLVKRTGEKVFLECVQDMDHENMFWYRQDPGLGLRLIYFSYDVKMKEKGDIPEGYSVSREKKERFSLILESASTNQTSMYLCASSPGYNSPLHFGNGTRLTVT.

CDR3 sequence reads: CAWSLGGYEQYF. CDR3 coding DNA: TGTGCCTGGAGCCTCGGGGGCTACGAGCAGTACTTC. The gene calls are TRBV30 and TRBJ2-7; D may be TRBD2 (6 bases). Trimming removed 3 bases from V and 3 bases from J, with 9 bases in between. Germline V gene lookup returns CDR1 GTSNPN and CDR2 SVGIG (reference sequence). There are 12 residues in the CDR3.

The chain combines TRBV28 with TRBJ2-7; possibly TRBD1 for D (5 bases). This CDR3 is built from 14 residues. V lost 10 bases to trimming and J lost 2 bases, with 18 bases between them. Germline values: CDR1 MDHEN, CDR2 SYDVKM. CDR3 region: CATLPGPNPYEQYF. In DNA form, the CDR3 reads TGTGCCACCCTTCCAGGGCCGAATCCCTACGAGCAGTACTTC.

Only one count was recorded for this clone. The chain combines TRBV5-1 with TRBJ2-3; 7 positions agree with TRBD2. V lost 0 bases, J lost 2 bases, and 3 bases stayed unmatched. CDR3 size: 15 residues. Germline V gene lookup returns CDR1 SGHRS and CDR2 YFSETQ. Written as DNA, the CDR3 is TGCGCCAGCAGCTTGGCTAGCGGAGACACAGATACGCAGTATTTT. Amino acids: CASSLASGDTDTQYF.

This chain uses TRBV9 with TRBJ1-2; D may be TRBD1 (5 bases). The CDR3 extends over 14 amino acids. Germline V gene sequence: CDR1 SGDLS, CDR2 YYNGEE. V was cut by 6 bases and J by 4 bases, with 16 bases left in between. The CDR3: CASNGQQGGYGYTF. The CDR3 coding sequence is TGTGCCAGCAACGGTCAGCAGGGCGGCTATGGCTACACCTTC.

The V call is TRBV19, the J call TRBJ2-1, with D maybe TRBD1 (6 bases). With 9 bases removed from V and 6 bases from J, the gap between germline ends came to 18 bases. In germline, CDR1 is LNHDA, CDR2 SQIVND (reference sequence). This CDR3 is 14 amino acids long. Here the CDR3 reads CASQGQGSVNEQFF. CDR3 nucleotide sequence: TGTGCCAGCCAAGGCCAGGGGTCCGTCAATGAGCAGTTCTTC.

The chain's CDR3 is CASSLAEGLAKNIQYF. The CDR3 nucleotides are TGTGCCAGCAGCTTGGCAGAGGGTTTAGCCAAAAACATTCAGTACTTC. This rearrangement joins TRBV11-2 to TRBJ2-4, with a tentative D call TRBD2 (5 bases). CDR1 and CDR2 from the germline V gene are SGHAT and FQNNGV. Deletions cut 3 bases from V and 0 bases from J, with 12 bases between. The CDR3 loop spans 16 amino acids. The full variable domain, completed using reference TRBV11-2 and TRBJ2-4, is EAGVAQSPRYKIIEKRQSVAFWCNPISGHATLYWYQQILGQGPKLLIQFQNNGVVDDSQLPKDRFSAERLKGVDSTLKIQPAKLEDSAVYLCASSLAEGLAKNIQYFGAGTRLSVL.

The chain couples TRBV14 to TRBJ2-1; TRBD2 might be the D (5 bases). CDR3 length: 12 residues. The V gene lost 2 bases and the J gene lost 16 bases, with 15 bases spanning the gap. Germline CDR1 and CDR2: SGHDN and FVKESK. The CDR3 sequence is CASSQTRDQCFF. The CDR3, as DNA: TGTGCCAGCAGCCAAACCCGGGATCAGTGTTTCTTC.

This CDR3 reads CASSDPSSGRANEQFF. The CDR3 nucleotides read TGTGCCAGCAGTGACCCCTCTAGCGGGAGGGCTAATGAGCAGTTCTTC. V gene TRBV2 combines with J gene TRBJ2-1, with 12 bases aligning to TRBD2. V dropped 3 bases and J dropped 7; count of bases not matched to a gene: 7. The CDR3 is 16 residues long. Germline V gives CDR1 SNHLY, CDR2 FYNNEI.

The chain joins TRBV6-6 to TRBJ2-7, with TRBD1 matching 9 bases. This CDR3 is built from 14 residues. The junction had 6 bases not matched to a gene; V was cut back by 5 bases and J by 4 bases. The germline V gene encodes CDR1 MNHNY and CDR2 SVGAGI (reference sequence). DNA for the CDR3: TGTGCCAGCAGTAAGGGACAGGGAGCTTACGAGCAGTACTTC. It is translated as CASSKGQGAYEQYF.

This chain connects TRBV28 to TRBJ1-5; TRBD1 agrees at 12 bases. Germline V gives CDR1 MDHEN, CDR2 SYDVKM. The ends lost 6 bases at V and 0 bases at J; junction bases unmatched: 6. The length of the CDR3 is 17 residues. CDR3 sequence reads: CASRTGQGAYSNQPQHF. DNA of the CDR3: TGTGCCAGCAGAACGGGACAGGGGGCATATAGCAATCAGCCCCAGCATTTT. Full variable domain (outside the CDR3, taken from reference TRBV28 and TRBJ1-5): DVKVTQSSRYLVKRTGEKVFLECVQDMDHENMFWYRQDPGLGLRLIYFSYDVKMKEKGDIPEGYSVSREKKERFSLILESASTNQTSMYLCASRTGQGAYSNQPQHFGDGTRLSIL.

The count of this clone is one. The chain uses TRBV7-9 and TRBJ2-3; D perhaps matches TRBD1 (6 bases). The CDR3 runs 12 residues. Trimming took 3 bases from V and 14 from J, leaving 15 bases between them. The germline V gene has CDR1 SEHNR and CDR2 FQNEAQ (reference sequence). Written as DNA, the CDR3 is TGTGCCAGCAGCTTCCGGGACACCCGACGGTATTTT. The encoded protein is CASSFRDTRRYF.

Only a few counts were recorded for this clone. This chain joins TRBV5-4 and TRBJ2-2, with D possibly being TRBD1 (6 bases). Germline assignment: CDR1 SGHNT and CDR2 YYREEE (reference sequence). V lost 4 bases and J lost 5, with 15 bases in between. There are 15 residues in the CDR3. CDR3 loop: CASSPGTTFTGELFF. CDR3 nucleotides: TGTGCCAGCAGCCCCGGGACAACATTTACCGGGGAGCTGTTTTTT.

The V and J genes are TRBV28 and TRBJ1-1, with D possibly TRBD1 on 5 matching bases. V was clipped by 7 bases and J by 6 bases, with 18 bases between them. The CDR3 covers 14 residues. CDR1 and CDR2 from the germline V gene are MDHEN and SYDVKM. The CDR3 DNA reads as TGTGCCAGCACCATGGGGGGGGTCGTCGCTGAAGCTTTCTTT. This encodes CASTMGGVVAEAFF. Filled out from reference TRBV28 and TRBJ1-1, the complete variable domain reads DVKVTQSSRYLVKRTGEKVFLECVQDMDHENMFWYRQDPGLGLRLIYFSYDVKMKEKGDIPEGYSVSREKKERFSLILESASTNQTSMYLCASTMGGVVAEAFFGQGTRLTVV.

This chain links TRBV7-9 with TRBJ2-7, with D unclear. Germline CDR1 and CDR2: SEHNR and FQNEAQ (reference sequence). This CDR3 has 15 residues. V was cut by 1 base and J by 3 bases, with 13 bases left in between. CDR3: CASSLDPSSGYEQYF. CDR3 DNA sequence: TGTGCCAGCAGCTTAGATCCCTCTTCGGGCTACGAGCAGTACTTC.

The chain has TRBV10-3 and TRBJ2-5; 9 bases align to TRBD2. Germline trimming cut 3 bases from V and 5 bases from J; bases unmatched to any gene: 7. This CDR3 has 15 amino acids. Germline loops: CDR1 ENHRY, CDR2 SYGVKD. The CDR3 bases are TGTGCCATCAGTGACTCGGCGGGAGGGGAGGAGACCCAGTACTTC. Protein product: CAISDSAGGEETQYF.

The chain is built from TRBV5-4 and TRBJ2-2; 8 bases are shared with TRBD1. V was clipped by 2 bases and J by 4 bases; unmatched bases: 4. CDR1 is SGHNT, CDR2 YYREEE, per germline (reference sequence). The length of the CDR3 is 15 residues. CDR3 residues: CASSFQTGVTGELFF. CDR3 DNA: TGTGCCAGCAGCTTTCAGACAGGGGTCACCGGGGAGCTGTTTTTT.

The gene calls are TRBV5-1 and TRBJ2-5; 13 nucleotides agree with TRBD2. The CDR3 covers 18 residues. Germline lookup yields CDR1 SGHRS and CDR2 YFSETQ. Trimming took 0 bases from V and 4 from J; bases not matched to a gene: 9. The DNA of the CDR3 is TGCGCCAGCAGCTTGGACGCCCGACTAGCGGGAGGTTCAGAGACCCAGTACTTC. Translating gives CASSLDARLAGGSETQYF.

This chain links TRBV7-3 with TRBJ2-1; 11 bases line up with TRBD2. Germline CDR1 and CDR2: SGHTA and FQGTGA. This CDR3 has 18 residues. After removal of 0 bases from V and 0 bases from J, the junction contained 4 bases not matched to a gene. The DNA for the CDR3 is TGTGCCAGCAGCTTAACGGGACTAGCGGTTAGCTCCTACAATGAGCAGTTCTTC. Its translation: CASSLTGLAVSSYNEQFF. Variable domain in full (rest from reference TRBV7-3 and TRBJ2-1): GAGVSQTPSNKVTEKGKYVELRCDPISGHTALYWYRQSLGQGPEFLIYFQGTGAADDSGLPNDRFFAVRPEGSVSTLKIQRTERGDSAVYLCASSLTGLAVSSYNEQFFGPGTRLTVL.

This chain joins TRBV9 and TRBJ2-5, with 7 bases lining up with TRBD1. V was clipped by 0 bases and J by 5 bases; unmatched bases: 10. CDR1 is SGDLS, CDR2 YYNGEE, per germline. The CDR3 is 16 residues long. CDR3 in amino acids: CASSVESRGYSETQYF. The CDR3 DNA sequence: TGTGCCAGCAGCGTAGAAAGCAGGGGGTATTCGGAGACCCAGTACTTC.

The J gene is TRBJ2-7, the V gene TRBV29-1; 7 nucleotides align to TRBD2. Germline lookup yields CDR1 SQVTM and CDR2 ANQGSEA. This CDR3 has 12 amino acids. J gave up 6 bases and V 5 bases, and 7 bases lay outside the gene matches. CDR3 protein: CSVSGNAAEQYF. CDR3 bases: TGCAGCGTTAGCGGGAACGCGGCCGAGCAGTACTTC.

CDR3 DNA: TGTGCCAGCAGCTTATTCCGGACTAGCGGGAGTTCAGAGACCCAGTACTTC. It is translated as CASSLFRTSGSSETQYF. The chain has TRBV7-9 and TRBJ2-5; 13 bases map to TRBD2. The CDR3 contains 17 residues. CDR1 SEHNR and CDR2 FQNEAQ come from the germline V gene (reference sequence). Trimming cost V 2 bases and J 4 bases; bases outside gene matches: 7.

The CDR3 bases are TGTGCCAGCAGGGAACAGGGAGTCGAATCCCAGCCCCAGCATTTT. Translated, it gives CASREQGVESQPQHF. The chain has TRBV28 and TRBJ1-5; tentatively, D is TRBD1 (6 bases). The CDR3 totals 15 residues. The ends were cut back, 6 bases at V and 7 bases at J, with 19 bases in the middle. Germline V lookup: CDR1 MDHEN, CDR2 SYDVKM.

This sequence joins TRBV28 and TRBJ1-5; 8 bases fit TRBD1. The CDR3 extends over 13 amino acids. V was clipped by 4 bases and J by 6 bases; unmatched bases: 2. Germline V gene data show CDR1 as MDHEN and CDR2 as SYDVKM. The CDR3 region is CASSSTGAQPQHF. As DNA, the CDR3 is TGTGCCAGCAGTTCGACAGGGGCTCAGCCCCAGCATTTT.